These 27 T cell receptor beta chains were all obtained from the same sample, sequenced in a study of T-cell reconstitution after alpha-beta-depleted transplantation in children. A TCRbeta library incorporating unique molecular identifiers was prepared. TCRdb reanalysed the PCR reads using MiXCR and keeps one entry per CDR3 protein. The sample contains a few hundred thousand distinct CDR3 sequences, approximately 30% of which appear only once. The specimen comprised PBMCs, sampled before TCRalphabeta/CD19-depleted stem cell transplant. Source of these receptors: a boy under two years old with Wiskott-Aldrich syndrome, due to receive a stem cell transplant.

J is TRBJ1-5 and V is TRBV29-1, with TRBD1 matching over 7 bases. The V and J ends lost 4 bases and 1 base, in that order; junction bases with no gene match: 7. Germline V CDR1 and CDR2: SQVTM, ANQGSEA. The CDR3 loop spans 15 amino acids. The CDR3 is CSVVLTGTSNQPQHF. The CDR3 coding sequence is TGCAGCGTTGTTTTGACAGGGACGAGCAATCAGCCCCAGCATTTT. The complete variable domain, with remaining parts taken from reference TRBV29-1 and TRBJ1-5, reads SAVISQKPSRDICQRGTSLTIQCQVDSQVTMMFWYRQQPGQSLTLIATANQGSEATYESGFVIDKFPISRPNLTFSTLTVSNMSPEDSSIYLCSVVLTGTSNQPQHFGDGTRLSIL.

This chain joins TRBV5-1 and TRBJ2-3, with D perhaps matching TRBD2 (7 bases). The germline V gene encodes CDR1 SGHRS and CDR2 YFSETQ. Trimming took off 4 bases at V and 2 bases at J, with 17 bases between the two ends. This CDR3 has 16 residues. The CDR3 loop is CASSLRGGGLTDTQYF. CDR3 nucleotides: TGCGCCAGCAGCCTAAGGGGGGGAGGCCTCACAGATACGCAGTATTTT.

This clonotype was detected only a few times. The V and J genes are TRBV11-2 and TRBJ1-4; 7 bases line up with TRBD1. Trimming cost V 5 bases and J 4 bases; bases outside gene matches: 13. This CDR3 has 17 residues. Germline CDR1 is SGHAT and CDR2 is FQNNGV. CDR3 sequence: CASSRGQSPEGNEKLFF. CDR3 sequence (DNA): TGTGCCAGCAGCAGGGGACAGTCGCCGGAGGGTAATGAAAAACTGTTTTTT.

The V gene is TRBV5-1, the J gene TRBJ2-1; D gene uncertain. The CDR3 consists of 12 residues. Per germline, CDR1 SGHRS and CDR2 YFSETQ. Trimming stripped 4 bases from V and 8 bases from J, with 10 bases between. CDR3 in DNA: TGCGCCAGCAGCGAGGTACTGGATGAGCAGTTCTTC. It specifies CASSEVLDEQFF.

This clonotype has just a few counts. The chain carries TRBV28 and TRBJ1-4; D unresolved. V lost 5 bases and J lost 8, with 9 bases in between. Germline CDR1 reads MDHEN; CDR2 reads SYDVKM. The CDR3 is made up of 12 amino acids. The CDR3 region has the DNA TGTGCCAGCAGTGACCCCAGAGAAAAACTGTTTTTT. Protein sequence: CASSDPREKLFF.

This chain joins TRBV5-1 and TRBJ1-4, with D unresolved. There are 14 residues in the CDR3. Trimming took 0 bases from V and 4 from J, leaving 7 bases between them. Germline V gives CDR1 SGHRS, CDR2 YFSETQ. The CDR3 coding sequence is TGCGCCAGCAGCTTGGAAGGGTATAATGAAAAACTGTTTTTT. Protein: CASSLEGYNEKLFF.

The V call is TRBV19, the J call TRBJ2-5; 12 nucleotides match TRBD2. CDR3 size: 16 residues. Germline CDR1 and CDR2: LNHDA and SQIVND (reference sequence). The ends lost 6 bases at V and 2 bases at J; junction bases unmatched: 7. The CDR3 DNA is TGTGCCAGTAGGAAGACTAGCGGGAGTTTACAAGAGACCCAGTACTTC. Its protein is CASRKTSGSLQETQYF.

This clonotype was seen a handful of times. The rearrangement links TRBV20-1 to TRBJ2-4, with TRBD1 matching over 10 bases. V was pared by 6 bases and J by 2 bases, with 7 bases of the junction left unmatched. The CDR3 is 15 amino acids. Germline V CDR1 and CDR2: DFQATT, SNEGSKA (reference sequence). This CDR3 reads CSAETGGISKNIQYF. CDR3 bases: TGCAGTGCCGAGACAGGGGGCATTTCCAAAAACATTCAGTACTTC.

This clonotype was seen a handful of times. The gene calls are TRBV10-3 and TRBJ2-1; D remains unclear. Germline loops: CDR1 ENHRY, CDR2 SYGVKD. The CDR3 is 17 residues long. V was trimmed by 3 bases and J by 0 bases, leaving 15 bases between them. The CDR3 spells CAISDRDPRSSYNEQFF. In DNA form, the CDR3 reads TGTGCCATCAGTGATCGAGACCCGAGGAGCTCCTACAATGAGCAGTTCTTC.

DNA of the CDR3: TGTGCCAGCCTAAAGAGGAGCGGGAGGGCCGGGTACGAGCAGTACTTC. It translates to CASLKRSGRAGYEQYF. The genes are TRBV27 and TRBJ2-7, with 10 positions matching TRBD2. V trimming: 8 bases; J trimming: 4 bases; junction bases outside the gene matches: 14. CDR3 length: 16 residues. Germline V gene sequence: CDR1 MNHEY, CDR2 SMNVEV (reference sequence).

CDR3 loop: CASSTQRVSDYGYTF. CDR3 coding DNA: TGTGCCAGCAGCACCCAAAGGGTGAGCGACTATGGCTACACCTTC. The V and J genes are TRBV11-2 and TRBJ1-2; no clear D gene. The V and J ends lost 5 bases and 3 bases respectively, with 16 bases between them. In germline, CDR1 is SGHAT, CDR2 FQNNGV. This CDR3 is built from 15 residues.

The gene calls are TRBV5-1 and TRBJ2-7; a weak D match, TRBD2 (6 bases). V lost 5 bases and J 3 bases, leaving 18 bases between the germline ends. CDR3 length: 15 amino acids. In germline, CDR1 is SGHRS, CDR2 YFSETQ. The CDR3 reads CASSVWSGTGYEQYF. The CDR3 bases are TGCGCCAGCAGTGTCTGGTCGGGGACTGGCTACGAGCAGTACTTC. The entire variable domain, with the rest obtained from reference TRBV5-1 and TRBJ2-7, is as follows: KAGVTQTPRYLIKTRGQQVTLSCSPISGHRSVSWYQQTPGQGLQFLFEYFSETQRNKGNFPGRFSGRQFSNSRSEMNVSTLELGDSALYLCASSVWSGTGYEQYFGPGTRLTVT.

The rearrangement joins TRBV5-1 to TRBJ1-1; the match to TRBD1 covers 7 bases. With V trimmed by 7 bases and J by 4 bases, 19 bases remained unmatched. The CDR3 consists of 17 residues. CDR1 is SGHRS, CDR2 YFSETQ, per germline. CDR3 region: CASSSSTGFGSGTEAFF. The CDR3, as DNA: TGCGCCAGCTCATCCTCGACAGGGTTCGGGTCTGGCACTGAAGCTTTCTTT.

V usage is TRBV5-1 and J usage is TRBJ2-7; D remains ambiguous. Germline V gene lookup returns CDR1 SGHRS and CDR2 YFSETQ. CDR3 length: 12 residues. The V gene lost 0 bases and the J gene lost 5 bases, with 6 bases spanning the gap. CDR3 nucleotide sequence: TGCGCCAGCAGCTTGGGCTACGACGAGCAGTACTTC. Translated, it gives CASSLGYDEQYF. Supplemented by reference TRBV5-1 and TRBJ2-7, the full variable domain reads KAGVTQTPRYLIKTRGQQVTLSCSPISGHRSVSWYQQTPGQGLQFLFEYFSETQRNKGNFPGRFSGRQFSNSRSEMNVSTLELGDSALYLCASSLGYDEQYFGPGTRLTVT.

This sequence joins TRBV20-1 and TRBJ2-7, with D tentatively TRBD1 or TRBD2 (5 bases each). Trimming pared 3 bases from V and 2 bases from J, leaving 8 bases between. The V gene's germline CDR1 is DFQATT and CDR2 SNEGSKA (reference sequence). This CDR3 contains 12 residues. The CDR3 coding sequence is TGCAGTGCTAGTCTGGGACCCTACGAGCAGTACTTC. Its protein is CSASLGPYEQYF.

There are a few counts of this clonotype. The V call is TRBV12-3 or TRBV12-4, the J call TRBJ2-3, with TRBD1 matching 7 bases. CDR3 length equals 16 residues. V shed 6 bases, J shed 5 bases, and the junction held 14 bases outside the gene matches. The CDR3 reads CASSHTTDRLGDTQYF. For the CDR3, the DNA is TGTGCCAGCAGCCACACCACGGACAGGCTGGGAGATACGCAGTATTTT.

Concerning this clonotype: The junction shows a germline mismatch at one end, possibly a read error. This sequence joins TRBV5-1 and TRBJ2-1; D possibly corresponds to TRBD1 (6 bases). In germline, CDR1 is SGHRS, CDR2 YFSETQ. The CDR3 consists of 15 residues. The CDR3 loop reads CASSSQGGTYHEQFF. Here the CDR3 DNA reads TGCGCCAGCAGCTCACAGGGTGGGACCTACCATGAGCAGTTCTTC.

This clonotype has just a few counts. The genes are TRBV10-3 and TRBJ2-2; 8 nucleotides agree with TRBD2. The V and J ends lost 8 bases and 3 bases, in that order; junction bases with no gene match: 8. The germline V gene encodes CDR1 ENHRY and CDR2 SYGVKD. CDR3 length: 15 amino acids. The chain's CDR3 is CAIGGGLDYTGELFF. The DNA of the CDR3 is TGTGCCATCGGCGGGGGGCTCGATTACACCGGGGAGCTGTTTTTT.

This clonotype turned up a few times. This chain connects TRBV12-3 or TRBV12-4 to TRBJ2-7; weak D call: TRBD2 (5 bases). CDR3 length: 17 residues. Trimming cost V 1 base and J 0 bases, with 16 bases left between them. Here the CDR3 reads CASSLVGDRGNSYEQYF. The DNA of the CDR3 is TGTGCCAGCAGTTTAGTTGGCGATCGGGGTAACTCCTACGAGCAGTACTTC.

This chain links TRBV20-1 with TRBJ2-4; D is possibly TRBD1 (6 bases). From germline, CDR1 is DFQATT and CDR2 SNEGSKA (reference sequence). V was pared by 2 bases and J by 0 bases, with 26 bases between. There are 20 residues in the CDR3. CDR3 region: CSARRIIESGTQLAKNIQYF. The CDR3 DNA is TGCAGTGCTAGAAGGATCATAGAATCCGGGACACAGCTAGCCAAAAACATTCAGTACTTC.

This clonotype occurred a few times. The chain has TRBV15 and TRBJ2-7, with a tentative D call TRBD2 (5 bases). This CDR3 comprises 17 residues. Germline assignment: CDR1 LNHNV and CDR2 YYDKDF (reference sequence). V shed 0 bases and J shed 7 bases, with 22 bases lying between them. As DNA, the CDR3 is TGTGCCACCAGCAGAGATCCGACGGACCTGACTACGGCGGAGCAGTACTTC. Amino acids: CATSRDPTDLTTAEQYF.

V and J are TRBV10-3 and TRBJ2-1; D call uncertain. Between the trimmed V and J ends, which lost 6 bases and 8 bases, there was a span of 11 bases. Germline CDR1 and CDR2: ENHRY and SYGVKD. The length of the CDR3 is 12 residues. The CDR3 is CAIRSKGHEQFF. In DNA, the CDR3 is TGTGCCATCAGGTCTAAGGGCCATGAGCAGTTCTTC.

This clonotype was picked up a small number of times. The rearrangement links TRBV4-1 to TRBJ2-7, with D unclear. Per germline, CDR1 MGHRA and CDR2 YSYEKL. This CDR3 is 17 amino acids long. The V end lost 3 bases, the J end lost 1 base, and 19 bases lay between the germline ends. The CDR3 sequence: CASSQAPWVKVSYEQYF. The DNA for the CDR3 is TGCGCCAGCAGCCAGGCCCCGTGGGTAAAGGTGTCCTACGAGCAGTACTTC.

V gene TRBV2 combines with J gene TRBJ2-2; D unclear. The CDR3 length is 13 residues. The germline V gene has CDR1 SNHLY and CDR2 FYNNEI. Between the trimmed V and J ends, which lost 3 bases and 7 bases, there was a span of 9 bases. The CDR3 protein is CASSEQSYGELFF. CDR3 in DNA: TGTGCCAGCAGTGAGCAGTCGTACGGGGAGCTGTTTTTT.

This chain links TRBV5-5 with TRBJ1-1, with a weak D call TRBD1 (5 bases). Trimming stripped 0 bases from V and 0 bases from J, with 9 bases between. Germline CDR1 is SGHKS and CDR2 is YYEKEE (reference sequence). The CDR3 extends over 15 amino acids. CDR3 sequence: CASSLVADMNTEAFF. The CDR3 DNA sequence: TGTGCCAGCAGCTTGGTGGCGGACATGAACACTGAAGCTTTCTTT. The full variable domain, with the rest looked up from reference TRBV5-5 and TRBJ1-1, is DAGVTQSPTHLIKTRGQQVTLRCSPISGHKSVSWYQQVLGQGPQFIFQYYEKEERGRGNFPDRFSARQFPNYSSELNVNALLLGDSALYLCASSLVADMNTEAFFGQGTRLTVV.

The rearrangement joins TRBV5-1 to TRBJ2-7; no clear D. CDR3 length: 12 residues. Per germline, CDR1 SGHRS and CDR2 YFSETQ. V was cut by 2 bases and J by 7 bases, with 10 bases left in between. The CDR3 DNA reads TGCGCCAGCAGCTTTACCACGGAAGAGCAGTACTTC. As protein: CASSFTTEEQYF.

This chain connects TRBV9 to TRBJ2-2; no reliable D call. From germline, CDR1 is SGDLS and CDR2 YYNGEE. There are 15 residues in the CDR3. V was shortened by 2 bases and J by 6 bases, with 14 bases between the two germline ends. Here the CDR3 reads CASSVKTSPPGELFF. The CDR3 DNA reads TGTGCCAGCAGCGTCAAGACTTCCCCCCCCGGGGAGCTGTTTTTT.